There are a few counts of the clone carrying this TCR beta chain. Antigen: not known. Quantitative barcoded 5'-RACE was used to prepare TCR beta libraries. TCRdb re-analysed the 5' RACE reads in MiXCR, keeping a single row per CDR3 protein. The sample contains some 450,000 distinct CDR3 sequences, 17% of which appear only once. The data belong to a study of CD8 T cells in ankylosing spondylitis. Findings and limits, study-wide: Prior work had noted some motif variants in reactive arthritis blood and synovial fluid. About 8 highly homologous variants made up a TCR beta motif, and this motif appeared characteristic of ankylosing spondylitis blood. Within matched ankylosing spondylitis synovial fluid, disease-linked clones were reportedly significantly enriched. With a CD8+ phenotype, disease-linked clones were relatively rare in peripheral blood.

CDR3 length: 15 amino acids. CDR1 is MNHNS and CDR2 is SASEGT in the germline V gene. V was clipped by 5 bases and J by 4 bases; unmatched bases: 6. The sequencing sample was made of blood, either unsorted or a sorted T cell fraction (not recorded which). This chain joins TRBV6-1 and TRBJ2-2; TRBD1 matches 8 bases. The TCR was taken from a male donor with ankylosing spondylitis. CDR3 region: CASSLDRVGTGELFF. CDR3 DNA: TGTGCCAGCAGTCTGGACAGGGTGGGCACCGGGGAGCTGTTTTTT.